This passage covers 25 T cell receptor beta chains from one sample sequenced in a study of T-cell reconstitution after alpha-beta-depleted transplantation in children. During its preparation, the TCRbeta library received unique molecular identifiers. One entry per CDR3 protein, called by TCRdb with MiXCR from the PCR reads. The table shows roughly 280,000 distinct CDR3 sequences, with around 10% occurring only once. The source material was peripheral blood, sampled 180 days after TCRalphabeta/CD19-depleted stem cell transplant. The receptors here all came from a male patient between 2 and 10 years old who had a stem cell transplant for chronic granulomatous disease, so the T cells may come from the graft donor.

There are many counts of this clonotype. V usage is TRBV3-1 and J usage is TRBJ2-1; 7 nucleotides align to TRBD2. The CDR3 is made up of 15 amino acids. V shed 6 bases and J 7 bases; nucleotides not matched to a gene: 12. CDR1 LGHDT and CDR2 YNNKEL come from the germline V gene (reference sequence). CDR3 protein: CASRGGSNPSNEQFF. CDR3 DNA sequence: TGTGCCAGCAGGGGCGGGAGTAATCCCTCGAATGAGCAGTTCTTC.

Concerning this clonotype itself: A much larger clone differs by one base, so this may be a read error. The chain combines TRBV30 with TRBJ2-1; no clear D. The CDR3 runs 15 residues. Germline CDR1 GTSNPN, CDR2 SVGIG (reference sequence). The CDR3 reads CAWSVLVGWVNEQSF. DNA of the CDR3: TGTGCCTGGAGTGTACTTGTGGGTTGGGTCAATGAGCAGTCCTTC.

There are many counts of this clonotype. The chain links TRBV29-1 to TRBJ2-7; perhaps TRBD1 as D (5 bases). This CDR3 is built from 13 residues. The germline V and J ends were trimmed by 4 bases and 0 bases, with 10 bases remaining between them. In germline, CDR1 is SQVTM, CDR2 ANQGSEA. The DNA of the CDR3 is TGCAGCGTTGTTGGGCAGGGCTCCTACGAGCAGTACTTC. Amino acids: CSVVGQGSYEQYF.

This clonotype was detected ten times or more. J is TRBJ2-7 and V is TRBV6-2 or TRBV6-3; D is possibly TRBD1 or TRBD2 (5 bases each). V shed 6 bases and J shed 2 bases, with 20 bases lying between them. This CDR3 is built from 16 residues. From germline, CDR1 is MNHEY and CDR2 SVGEGT. The CDR3 is CASSYKSGTATYEQYF. CDR3 sequence (DNA): TGTGCCAGCAGCTATAAGTCCGGGACCGCGACCTACGAGCAGTACTTC.

This clonotype came up many times. The CDR3 bases are TGTGCCAGCAGTTTGCGGGGCGGTAACACTGAAGCTTTCTTT. It encodes CASSLRGGNTEAFF. The chain employs TRBV27 and TRBJ1-1, with D perhaps TRBD1 (5 bases). CDR1 is MNHEY, CDR2 SMNVEV, per germline (reference sequence). The ends were cut back, 3 bases at V and 2 bases at J, with 10 bases in the middle. The CDR3 is 14 amino acids.

This clonotype was detected ten times or more. CDR3 region: CAMTSRDRNSPLHF. The CDR3 nucleotides are TGTGCCATGACCTCCCGGGACCGTAATTCACCCCTCCACTTT. This chain links TRBV5-4 with TRBJ1-6, with D possibly TRBD1 on 5 matching bases. This CDR3 contains 14 residues. The germline gives CDR1 SGHNT, CDR2 YYREEE (reference sequence). Trimming removed 9 bases from V and 6 bases from J, with 16 bases in between.

This clonotype was seen at least ten times. The V gene is TRBV12-3 or TRBV12-4, the J gene TRBJ2-3; maybe TRBD1 (5 bases). Trimming shortened V by 3 bases and J by 0 bases, and 13 bases separated the two germline ends. The CDR3 is 16 residues long. This chain's CDR3 is CASSFSLDKSTDTQYF. CDR3 sequence (DNA): TGTGCCAGCAGTTTCAGCTTGGACAAAAGCACAGATACGCAGTATTTT.

The chain couples TRBV30 to TRBJ2-1; 7 nucleotides agree with TRBD1. V gave up 1 base and J gave up 6 bases; unmatched junction bases: 3. Germline V gene data show CDR1 as GTSNPN and CDR2 as SVGIG (reference sequence). The CDR3 consists of 13 residues. CDR3 loop: CAWSEQGFNEQFF. The CDR3 region has the DNA TGTGCCTGGAGTGAACAGGGGTTCAATGAGCAGTTCTTC.

In its sample, this clonotype was seen many times. The chain employs TRBV20-1 and TRBJ2-1, with a tentative D call TRBD2 (5 bases). V was clipped by 6 bases and J by 0 bases, with 21 bases between them. Germline V gene lookup returns CDR1 DFQATT and CDR2 SNEGSKA (reference sequence). The CDR3 has 17 residues. CDR3 protein: CSALNLAPRGSYNEQFF. The DNA for the CDR3 is TGCAGTGCCCTGAATCTAGCCCCCCGGGGCTCCTACAATGAGCAGTTCTTC.

This clonotype was found many times. DNA of the CDR3: TGTGCCAGCAGTCCCCACAAGATCAATGAGCAGTTCTTC. It yields the protein CASSPHKINEQFF. The J gene is TRBJ2-1, the V gene TRBV27; D is ambiguous. This CDR3 contains 13 residues. V was shortened by 5 bases and J by 6 bases, with 11 bases between the two germline ends. CDR1 and CDR2 (germline): MNHEY, SMNVEV (reference sequence).

On this clonotype itself: A clone one base away is much larger, so this may be a read error. CDR3 in amino acids: CASSPQGRDHPQHF. The CDR3 DNA sequence: TGTGCCAGCAGCCCACAGGGTCGGGATCATCCCCAGCATTTT. The rearrangement uses TRBV3-1 and TRBJ1-5, with D possibly being TRBD1 (6 bases). Per germline, CDR1 LGHDT and CDR2 YNNKEL (reference sequence). CDR3 length equals 14 residues.

This clonotype was seen repeatedly, ten times or more. The genes are TRBV9 and TRBJ2-2, with 7 bases matching TRBD2. Losses at the gene ends were 0 bases for V and 3 bases for J; bases not matched to a gene: 5. Germline V gene lookup returns CDR1 SGDLS and CDR2 YYNGEE. The CDR3 covers 16 residues. The CDR3 loop reads CASSVEMGGYTGELFF. CDR3 coding DNA: TGTGCCAGCAGCGTAGAAATGGGAGGGTACACCGGGGAGCTGTTTTTT.

This clonotype was recorded many times. The genes are TRBV4-2 and TRBJ2-7; tentatively, D is TRBD2 (7 bases). V was pared by 0 bases and J by 6 bases, with 18 bases between. Germline CDR1 reads LGHNA; CDR2 reads YNFKEQ. CDR3 length equals 16 residues. CDR3 region: CASSQDLSGGLCEQYF. For the CDR3, the DNA is TGTGCCAGCAGCCAAGATTTATCCGGGGGGCTTTGCGAGCAGTACTTC.

This clonotype was seen only a few times. The rearrangement joins TRBV28 to TRBJ2-7; 8 nucleotides match TRBD2. CDR1 MDHEN and CDR2 SYDVKM come from the germline V gene. The CDR3 contains 15 residues. The junction had 11 bases not matched to a gene; V was cut back by 5 bases and J by 5 bases. This CDR3 is CASSPFSGGYDEQYF. Here the CDR3 DNA reads TGTGCCAGCAGTCCCTTCTCGGGAGGGTACGACGAGCAGTACTTC.

As for this clonotype: Possible read error: a much larger clone is one base away. This chain uses TRBV28 with TRBJ2-7; D gene ambiguous. The CDR3 totals 14 residues. Germline V lookup: CDR1 MDHEN, CDR2 SYDVKM. Trimming left V 1 base short and J 3 bases short, with 10 bases between. The CDR3 loop is CASSLFPAGYEQYF. CDR3 nucleotide sequence: TGTGCCAGCAGTTTATTCCCTGCTGGCTACGAGCAGTACTTC.

The table lists this clonotype with many counts. The V call is TRBV5-1, the J call TRBJ2-1; D is unclear. V was shortened by 0 bases and J by 4 bases, with 17 bases between the two germline ends. This CDR3 has 17 residues. Germline CDR1 reads SGHRS; CDR2 reads YFSETQ. CDR3 amino acids: CASSLALQEPNYNEQFF. CDR3 bases: TGCGCCAGCAGCTTGGCCCTACAAGAACCGAATTACAATGAGCAGTTCTTC.

This clonotype has ten or more counts. The J gene is TRBJ2-1, the V gene TRBV7-9; perhaps D is TRBD1 or TRBD2 (5 bases each). Germline-derived CDR1 and CDR2 are SEHNR and FQNEAQ (reference sequence). Deletions cut 3 bases from V and 12 bases from J, with 12 bases between. CDR3 length: 12 amino acids. The CDR3 nucleotides read TGTGCCAGCAGCTTTGGGGGAGATATGCAGTTCTTC. Protein sequence: CASSFGGDMQFF.

This clonotype came up many times. The chain has TRBV5-1 and TRBJ2-7; 10 positions agree with TRBD2. This CDR3 region has 16 residues. Looked up from germline, CDR1 is SGHRS and CDR2 is YFSETQ. V shed 4 bases, J shed 2 bases, and the junction held 9 bases outside the gene matches. The CDR3 protein is CASSVSGTSAPYEQYF. Here the CDR3 DNA reads TGCGCCAGCAGCGTGTCCGGGACTAGCGCGCCCTACGAGCAGTACTTC.

This clonotype was recorded at least ten times. The chain uses TRBV5-1 and TRBJ1-5; the match to TRBD1 covers 8 bases. CDR3 length: 15 residues. Germline loops: CDR1 SGHRS, CDR2 YFSETQ. J gave up 6 bases and V 5 bases, and 10 bases lay outside the gene matches. CDR3 region: CASSPVAGGFQPQHF. In nucleotides, the CDR3 is TGCGCCAGCAGTCCTGTGGCAGGGGGCTTTCAGCCCCAGCATTTT.

This clonotype showed up many times. This rearrangement joins TRBV20-1 to TRBJ2-7; no clear D gene. The CDR3 loop spans 12 amino acids. Germline loops: CDR1 DFQATT, CDR2 SNEGSKA (reference sequence). Deletions cut 0 bases from V and 2 bases from J, with 5 bases between. The DNA for the CDR3 is TGCAGTGCTAGAGAAGACGCCTACGAGCAGTACTTC. Translating it yields CSAREDAYEQYF.

This clonotype showed up just a few times. This chain uses TRBV7-9 with TRBJ2-2; TRBD1 matches at 7 bases. This CDR3 has 14 residues. The trim removed 4 bases at V and 5 bases at J, leaving 4 bases unmatched. The germline CDR1 and CDR2 sequences are SEHNR and FQNEAQ (reference sequence). The CDR3 coding sequence is TGTGCCAGCAGCTCGGGACAGACTACCGGGGAGCTGTTTTTT. Protein: CASSSGQTTGELFF. The full variable domain, completed using reference TRBV7-9 and TRBJ2-2, is DTGVSQNPRHKITKRGQNVTFRCDPISEHNRLYWYRQTLGQGPEFLTYFQNEAQLEKSRLLSDRFSAERPKGSFSTLEIQRTEQGDSAMYLCASSSGQTTGELFFGEGSRLTVL.

As to this clonotype: A much more abundant neighbour one base away suggests this may be a read error. The chain recombines TRBV2 with TRBJ1-2; 7 bases align to TRBD1. The CDR3 extends over 14 amino acids. The germline gives CDR1 SNHLY, CDR2 FYNNEI. CDR3 bases: TGTGCCAGCACCAAAGGGACAGCTAGCTATGGCTACCCCTTC. It translates to CASTKGTASYGYPF.

This clonotype was found many times. The chain joins TRBV20-1 to TRBJ1-4; no clear D. V lost 6 bases and J 5 bases, leaving 10 bases between the germline ends. The CDR3 is made up of 12 amino acids. The germline gives CDR1 DFQATT, CDR2 SNEGSKA (reference sequence). The CDR3 region has the DNA TGCAGTGCCCGGAGAGGGAATGAAAAACTGTTTTTT. Protein product: CSARRGNEKLFF.

This clonotype was detected many times. The gene calls are TRBV5-1 and TRBJ1-1; 7 nucleotides line up with TRBD1. The CDR3 contains 14 residues. Germline CDR1 and CDR2: SGHRS and YFSETQ. V trimming: 5 bases; J trimming: 3 bases; junction bases outside the gene matches: 7. The CDR3 bases are TGCGCCAGCAGTTCGTTTACAGGGGACACTGAAGCTTTCTTT. Its translation: CASSSFTGDTEAFF. Using reference TRBV5-1 and TRBJ1-1 for the parts outside the CDR3, the full variable domain is KAGVTQTPRYLIKTRGQQVTLSCSPISGHRSVSWYQQTPGQGLQFLFEYFSETQRNKGNFPGRFSGRQFSNSRSEMNVSTLELGDSALYLCASSSFTGDTEAFFGQGTRLTVV.

In its sample, this clonotype was seen many times. This chain links TRBV11-2 with TRBJ2-1; 10 positions agree with TRBD2. Germline CDR1 and CDR2: SGHAT and FQNNGV. The V and J ends lost 2 bases and 4 bases, in that order; junction bases with no gene match: 2. The CDR3 sequence is 15 residues long. The CDR3 DNA follows: TGTGCCAGCAGCTTAATAGCGGGAGGTTACAATGAGCAGTTCTTC. This codes for CASSLIAGGYNEQFF.